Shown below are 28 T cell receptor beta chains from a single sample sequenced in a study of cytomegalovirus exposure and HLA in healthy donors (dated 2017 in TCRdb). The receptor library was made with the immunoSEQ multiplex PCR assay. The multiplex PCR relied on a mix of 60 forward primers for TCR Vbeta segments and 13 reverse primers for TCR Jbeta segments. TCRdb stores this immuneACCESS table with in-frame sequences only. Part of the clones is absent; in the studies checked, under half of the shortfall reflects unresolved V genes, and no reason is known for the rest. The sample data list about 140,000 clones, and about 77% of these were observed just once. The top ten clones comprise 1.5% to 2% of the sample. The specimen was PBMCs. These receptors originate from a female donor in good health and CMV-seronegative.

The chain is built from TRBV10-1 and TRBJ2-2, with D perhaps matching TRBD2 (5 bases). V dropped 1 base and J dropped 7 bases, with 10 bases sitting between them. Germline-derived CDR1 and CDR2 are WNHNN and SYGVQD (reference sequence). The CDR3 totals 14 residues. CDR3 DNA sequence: TGCGCCAGCAGTGAGTTTGGGAGTAGCGGGGAGCTGTTTTTT. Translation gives CASSEFGSSGELFF.

DNA of the CDR3: TGTGCCAGCTCACCAGGCGGGGGGATCTACGAGCAGTACTTC. Its protein product is CASSPGGGIYEQYF. The rearrangement uses TRBV18 and TRBJ2-7; 8 bases line up with TRBD2. The CDR3 extends over 14 amino acids. Looked up from germline, CDR1 is KGHSH and CDR2 is LQKENI. Losses at the gene ends were 2 bases for V and 3 bases for J; bases not matched to a gene: 3. The whole variable domain, filled in from reference TRBV18 and TRBJ2-7, reads NAGVMQNPRHLVRRRGQEARLRCSPMKGHSHVYWYRQLPEEGLKFMVYLQKENIIDESGMPKERFSAEFPKEGPSILRIQQVVRGDSAAYFCASSPGGGIYEQYFGPGTRLTVT.

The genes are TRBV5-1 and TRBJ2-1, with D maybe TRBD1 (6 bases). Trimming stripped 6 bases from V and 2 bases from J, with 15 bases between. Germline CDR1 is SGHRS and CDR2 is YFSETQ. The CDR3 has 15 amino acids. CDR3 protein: CASKGPGVTYNEQFF. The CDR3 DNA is TGCGCCAGCAAGGGTCCAGGGGTAACCTACAATGAGCAGTTCTTC.

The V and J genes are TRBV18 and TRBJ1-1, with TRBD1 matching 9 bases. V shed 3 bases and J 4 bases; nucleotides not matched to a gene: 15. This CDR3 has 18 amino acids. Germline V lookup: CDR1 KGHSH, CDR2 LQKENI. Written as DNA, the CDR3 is TGTGCCAGCTCACCTTTTCGGGACAGGGTTGACGGGGGCACTGAAGCTTTCTTT. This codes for CASSPFRDRVDGGTEAFF.

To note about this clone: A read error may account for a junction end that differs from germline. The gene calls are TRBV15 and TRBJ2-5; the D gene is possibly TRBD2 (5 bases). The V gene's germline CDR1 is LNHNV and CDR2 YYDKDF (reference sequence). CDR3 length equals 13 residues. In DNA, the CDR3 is TGTGCCACCAGCACGGGGTCCCAAGAGGCCCAGTACTTC. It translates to CATSTGSQEAQYF.

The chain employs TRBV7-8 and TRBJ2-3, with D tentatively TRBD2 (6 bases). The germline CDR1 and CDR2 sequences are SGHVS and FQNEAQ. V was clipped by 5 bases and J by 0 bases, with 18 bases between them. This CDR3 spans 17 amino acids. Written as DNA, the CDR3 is TGTGCCAGCAGCCCCTCGCGGGGCGGCGGCAGCACAGATACGCAGTATTTT. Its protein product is CASSPSRGGGSTDTQYF.

For the CDR3, the DNA is TGTGCCAGCAGTCCCACAGGGTTCGGCACAGATACGCAGTATTTT. Residues: CASSPTGFGTDTQYF. The genes are TRBV6-4 and TRBJ2-3, with D tentatively TRBD1 (6 bases). Trimming pared 5 bases from V and 1 base from J, leaving 13 bases between. The CDR3 runs to 15 residues. Per the germline V gene, CDR1 is MRHNA and CDR2 is SNTAGT.

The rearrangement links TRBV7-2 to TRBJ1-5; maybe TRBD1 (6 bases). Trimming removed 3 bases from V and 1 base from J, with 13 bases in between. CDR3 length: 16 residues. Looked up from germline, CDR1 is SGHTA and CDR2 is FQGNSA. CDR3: CASSFSGALSNQPQHF. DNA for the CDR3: TGTGCCAGCAGCTTTTCAGGGGCGCTGAGCAATCAGCCCCAGCATTTT.

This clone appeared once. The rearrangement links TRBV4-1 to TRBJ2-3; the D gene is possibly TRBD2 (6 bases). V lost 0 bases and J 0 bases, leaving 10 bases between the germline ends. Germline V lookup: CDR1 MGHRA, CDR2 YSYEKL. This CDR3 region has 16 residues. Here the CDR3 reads CASSQEATRSTDTQYF. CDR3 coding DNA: TGCGCCAGCAGCCAAGAGGCGACTAGAAGCACAGATACGCAGTATTTT.

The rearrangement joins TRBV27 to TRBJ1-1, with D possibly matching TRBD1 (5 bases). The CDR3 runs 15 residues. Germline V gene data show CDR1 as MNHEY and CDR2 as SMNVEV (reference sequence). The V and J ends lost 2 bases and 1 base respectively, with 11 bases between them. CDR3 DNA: TGTGCCAGCAGTTTAAGGAACGGGGGGAACACTGAAGCTTTCTTT. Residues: CASSLRNGGNTEAFF.

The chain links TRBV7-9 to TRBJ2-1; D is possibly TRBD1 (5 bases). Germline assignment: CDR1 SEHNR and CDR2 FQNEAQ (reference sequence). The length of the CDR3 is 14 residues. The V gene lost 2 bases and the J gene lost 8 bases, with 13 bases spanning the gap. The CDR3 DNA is TGTGCCAGCAGCTTAAACAGGCCCCACGATGAGCAGTTCTTC. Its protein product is CASSLNRPHDEQFF. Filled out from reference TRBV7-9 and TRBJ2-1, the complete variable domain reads DTGVSQNPRHKITKRGQNVTFRCDPISEHNRLYWYRQTLGQGPEFLTYFQNEAQLEKSRLLSDRFSAERPKGSFSTLEIQRTEQGDSAMYLCASSLNRPHDEQFFGPGTRLTVL.

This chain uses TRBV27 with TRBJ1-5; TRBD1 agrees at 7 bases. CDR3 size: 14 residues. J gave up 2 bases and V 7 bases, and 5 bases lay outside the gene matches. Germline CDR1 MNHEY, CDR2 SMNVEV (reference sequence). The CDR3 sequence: CASTPTGGNQPQHF. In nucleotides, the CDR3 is TGTGCCAGCACCCCCACAGGGGGCAATCAGCCCCAGCATTTT.

For the CDR3, the DNA is TGTGCCAGCAGTGTTCCGGGACAGGGAAACACCATATATTTT. Translated: CASSVPGQGNTIYF. The J gene is TRBJ1-3, the V gene TRBV25-1; TRBD1 matches 7 bases. Looked up from germline, CDR1 is MGHDK and CDR2 is SYGVNS. The CDR3 loop spans 14 amino acids. V was clipped by 4 bases and J by 4 bases; unmatched bases: 4.

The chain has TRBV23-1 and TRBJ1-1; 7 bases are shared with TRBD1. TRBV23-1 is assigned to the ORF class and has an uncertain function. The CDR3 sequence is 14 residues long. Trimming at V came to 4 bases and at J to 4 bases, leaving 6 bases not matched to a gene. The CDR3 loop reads CASSLPTGSTEAFF. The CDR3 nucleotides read TGCGCCAGCAGTCTCCCGACAGGGAGCACTGAAGCTTTCTTT.

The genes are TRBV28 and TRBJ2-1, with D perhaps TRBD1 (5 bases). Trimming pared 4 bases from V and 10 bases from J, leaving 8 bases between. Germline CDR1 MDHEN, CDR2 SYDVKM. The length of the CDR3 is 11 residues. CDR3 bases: TGTGCCAGCAGTTGGACAAACGAGCAGTTCTTC. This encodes CASSWTNEQFF.

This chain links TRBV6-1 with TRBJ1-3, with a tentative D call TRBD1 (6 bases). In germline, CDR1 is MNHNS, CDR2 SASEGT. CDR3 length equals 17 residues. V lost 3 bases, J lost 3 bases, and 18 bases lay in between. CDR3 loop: CASSEGNPGGRGNTIYF. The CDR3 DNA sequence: TGTGCCAGCAGTGAGGGAAATCCTGGGGGCCGTGGAAACACCATATATTTT.

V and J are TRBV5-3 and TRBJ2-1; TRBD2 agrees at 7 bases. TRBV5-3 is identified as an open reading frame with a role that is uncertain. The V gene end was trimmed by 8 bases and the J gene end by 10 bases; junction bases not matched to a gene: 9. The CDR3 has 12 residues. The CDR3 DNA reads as TGTGCCAGGCGTCCGGGAGGATGGGAGCAGTTCTTC. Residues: CARRPGGWEQFF.

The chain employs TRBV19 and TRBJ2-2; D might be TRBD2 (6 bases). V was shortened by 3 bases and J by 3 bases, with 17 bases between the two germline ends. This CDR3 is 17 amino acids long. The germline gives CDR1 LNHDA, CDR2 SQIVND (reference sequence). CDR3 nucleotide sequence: TGTGCCAGTAGTATCCGGCCTAGCGTAATGGACACCGGGGAGCTGTTTTTT. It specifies CASSIRPSVMDTGELFF.

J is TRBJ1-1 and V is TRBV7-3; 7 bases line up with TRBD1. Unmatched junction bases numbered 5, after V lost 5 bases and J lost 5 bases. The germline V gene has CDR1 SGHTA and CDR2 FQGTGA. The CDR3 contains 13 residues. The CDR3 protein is CASSLTGRTEAFF. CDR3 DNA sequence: TGTGCCAGCAGCCTGACAGGGAGGACTGAAGCTTTCTTT.

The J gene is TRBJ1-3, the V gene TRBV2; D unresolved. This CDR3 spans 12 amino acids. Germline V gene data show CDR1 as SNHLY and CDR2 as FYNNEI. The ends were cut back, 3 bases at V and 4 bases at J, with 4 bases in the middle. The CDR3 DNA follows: TGTGCCAGCAGTGACAGGGGAAACACCATATATTTT. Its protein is CASSDRGNTIYF.

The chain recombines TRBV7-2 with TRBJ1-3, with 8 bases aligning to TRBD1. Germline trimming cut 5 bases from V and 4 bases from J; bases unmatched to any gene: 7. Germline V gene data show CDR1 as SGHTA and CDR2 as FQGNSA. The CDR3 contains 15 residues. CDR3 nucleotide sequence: TGTGCCAGCAGCCGACAGGGGATGAACGGAAACACCATATATTTT. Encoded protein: CASSRQGMNGNTIYF.

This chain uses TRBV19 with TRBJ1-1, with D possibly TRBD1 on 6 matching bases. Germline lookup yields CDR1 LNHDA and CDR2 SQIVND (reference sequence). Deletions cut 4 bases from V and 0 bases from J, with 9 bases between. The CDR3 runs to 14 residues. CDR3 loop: CASSRDTLNTEAFF. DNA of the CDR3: TGTGCCAGTAGTAGGGACACGCTGAACACTGAAGCTTTCTTT.

This chain's CDR3 is CASSPGGTTNEKLFF. The CDR3, as DNA: TGTGCCAGCAGCCCAGGGGGTACGACTAATGAAAAACTGTTTTTT. The V gene is TRBV7-9, the J gene TRBJ1-4, with TRBD1 identical over 7 bases. CDR1 is SEHNR and CDR2 is FQNEAQ in the germline V gene (reference sequence). This CDR3 has 15 residues. The V and J ends lost 5 bases and 2 bases, in that order; junction bases with no gene match: 5.

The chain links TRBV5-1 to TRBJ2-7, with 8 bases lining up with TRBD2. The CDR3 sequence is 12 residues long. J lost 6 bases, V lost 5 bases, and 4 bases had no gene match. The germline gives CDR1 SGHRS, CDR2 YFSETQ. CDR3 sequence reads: CASRLAGSEQYF. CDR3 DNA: TGCGCCAGCAGGCTAGCGGGCAGCGAGCAGTACTTC.

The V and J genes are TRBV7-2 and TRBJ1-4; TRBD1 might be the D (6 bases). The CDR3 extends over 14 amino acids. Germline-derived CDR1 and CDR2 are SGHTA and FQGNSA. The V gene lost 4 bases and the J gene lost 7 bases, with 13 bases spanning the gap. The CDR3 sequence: CASSSYRDSEKLFF. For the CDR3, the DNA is TGTGCCAGCAGCTCGTACAGGGATAGTGAAAAACTGTTTTTT.

This CDR3 is CASSLGTFYGYTF. In nucleotides, the CDR3 is TGTGCCAGCAGCTTGGGCACCTTCTATGGCTACACCTTC. This chain links TRBV11-2 with TRBJ1-2; unclear D gene. The V and J ends lost 3 bases and 4 bases respectively, with 9 bases between them. CDR3 length: 13 amino acids. Germline-derived CDR1 and CDR2 are SGHAT and FQNNGV. Based on the CDR3 plus reference TRBV11-2 and TRBJ1-2, the full variable domain is EAGVAQSPRYKIIEKRQSVAFWCNPISGHATLYWYQQILGQGPKLLIQFQNNGVVDDSQLPKDRFSAERLKGVDSTLKIQPAKLEDSAVYLCASSLGTFYGYTFGSGTRLTVV.

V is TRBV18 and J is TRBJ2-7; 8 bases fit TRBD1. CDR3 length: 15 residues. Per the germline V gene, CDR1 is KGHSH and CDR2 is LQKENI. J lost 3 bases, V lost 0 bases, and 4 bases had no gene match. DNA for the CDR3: TGTGCCAGCTCACCACCGTCAGGGGGCAACTACGAGCAGTACTTC. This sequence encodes CASSPPSGGNYEQYF.

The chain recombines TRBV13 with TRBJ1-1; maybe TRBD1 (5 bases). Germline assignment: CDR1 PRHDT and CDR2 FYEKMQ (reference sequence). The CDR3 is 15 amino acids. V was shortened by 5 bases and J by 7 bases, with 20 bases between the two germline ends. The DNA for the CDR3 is TGTGCCAGCAGCCCGGGACTCTTGGACGGGCTTGAAGCTTTCTTT. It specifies CASSPGLLDGLEAFF.